These 23 T cell receptor beta chains originate from one sample sequenced in a study of cytomegalovirus exposure and HLA in healthy donors. With 60 Vbeta and 13 Jbeta primers, the PCR was carried out. Profiling relied on immunoSEQ multiplex PCR, and the TCRdb table lists in-frame clones only, not all of them. The repertoire consists of about 170,000 clones, with more than 70% occurring once and the leading ten covering about 4.3%. Input material: PBMCs. These receptors were collected from a woman in her 50s in good health and CMV-seropositive.

The chain employs TRBV6-5 and TRBJ1-2; 10 positions agree with TRBD1. Germline loops: CDR1 MNHEY, CDR2 SVGAGI. The ends lost 7 bases at V and 4 bases at J; junction bases unmatched: 6. The CDR3 length is 14 residues. The DNA of the CDR3 is TGTGCCAGCAAGCGGACAGGGGGAACCTATGGCTACACCTTC. This encodes CASKRTGGTYGYTF.

The chain is built from TRBV7-3 and TRBJ2-3, with 7 bases fitting TRBD1. Germline V CDR1 and CDR2: SGHTA, FQGTGA. The CDR3 spans 13 residues. After removal of 6 bases from V and 8 bases from J, the junction contained 8 bases not matched to a gene. The CDR3 DNA sequence: TGTGCCAGCAGTGTAACAGGGGCGGGTACGCAGTATTTT. Residues: CASSVTGAGTQYF.

This sequence joins TRBV7-3 and TRBJ2-7; 10 nucleotides align to TRBD2. CDR1 is SGHTA, CDR2 FQGTGA, per germline. V was clipped by 6 bases and J by 4 bases; unmatched bases: 12. CDR3 length: 16 amino acids. The DNA for the CDR3 is TGTGCCAGCAGAATTCTCCTAGCGGGGGTTATTTACGAGCAGTACTTC. Its translation: CASRILLAGVIYEQYF.

This clone appeared a single time. The CDR3 DNA follows: TGTGCCAGCAGCTTAGATTGGCCAGGCTCCGAGCAGTACTTC. Its protein is CASSLDWPGSEQYF. This chain connects TRBV11-3 to TRBJ2-7, with D hard to call. Trimming left V 0 bases short and J 6 bases short, with 12 bases between. Germline V gene lookup returns CDR1 SGHNT and CDR2 YENEEA. This CDR3 is 14 amino acids long.

This clone was seen just once. CDR3 sequence reads: CASSDPRDSSTYNEQFF. CDR3 DNA: TGTGCCAGCAGTGACCCACGGGACTCGTCAACCTACAATGAGCAGTTCTTC. This rearrangement joins TRBV25-1 to TRBJ2-1, with D perhaps TRBD2 (6 bases). This CDR3 contains 17 residues. Germline V gives CDR1 MGHDK, CDR2 SYGVNS. Trimming left V 3 bases short and J 2 bases short, with 17 bases between.

The rearrangement uses TRBV5-1 and TRBJ2-7; 8 bases fit TRBD2. The CDR3 totals 16 residues. The V gene's germline CDR1 is SGHRS and CDR2 YFSETQ. Trimming removed 1 base from V and 0 bases from J; junction bases left unmatched: 6. CDR3 sequence (DNA): TGCGCCAGCAGCTTGACGCCTCTAGCGGGCTCCTACGAGCAGTACTTC. Translating it yields CASSLTPLAGSYEQYF.

The sample holds many counts of this clone. The chain is built from TRBV5-1 and TRBJ1-1, with TRBD1 matching 7 bases. V was pared by 7 bases and J by 6 bases, with 12 bases of the junction left unmatched. The CDR3 is made up of 14 amino acids. Germline values: CDR1 SGHRS, CDR2 YFSETQ. Written as DNA, the CDR3 is TGCGCCAGCCGGACAGGCCCGGGTGGGGCTGAAGCTTTCTTT. Translated: CASRTGPGGAEAFF.

The chain links TRBV6-5 to TRBJ2-5, with TRBD2 as a possible D gene (5 bases). CDR1 and CDR2 from the germline V gene are MNHEY and SVGAGI. Trimming removed 5 bases at V and 10 bases at J, with 17 bases between. The CDR3 length is 13 residues. CDR3 residues: CASSKDWLRDQYF. The CDR3, as DNA: TGTGCCAGCAGTAAGGACTGGCTGAGAGACCAGTACTTC.

This chain's CDR3 is CASNPGTIHEQYF. For the CDR3, the DNA is TGTGCTTCTAACCCGGGGACAATCCACGAGCAGTACTTC. This rearrangement joins TRBV19 to TRBJ2-7, with TRBD1 as a possible D gene (6 bases). CDR3 size: 13 residues. Germline assignment: CDR1 LNHDA and CDR2 SQIVND (reference sequence). The variable domain in full, with the rest retrieved from reference TRBV19 and TRBJ2-7, is DGGITQSPKYLFRKEGQNVTLSCEQNLNHDAMYWYRQDPGQGLRLIYYSQIVNDFQKGDIAEGYSVSREKKESFPLTVTSAQKNPTAFYLCASNPGTIHEQYFGPGTRLTVT.

In this sample, this clone turned up once. This chain connects TRBV7-2 to TRBJ1-1, with D maybe TRBD1 (6 bases). CDR3 size: 14 residues. Trimming removed 7 bases at V and 1 base at J, with 13 bases between. Germline V gene lookup returns CDR1 SGHTA and CDR2 FQGNSA. This chain's CDR3 is CASILDRSNTEAFF. The CDR3 DNA is TGTGCCAGCATCCTAGACAGGTCGAACACTGAAGCTTTCTTT.

V usage is TRBV19 and J usage is TRBJ2-7; 8 nucleotides agree with TRBD1. V shed 5 bases and J 1 base; nucleotides not matched to a gene: 4. Germline CDR1 and CDR2: LNHDA and SQIVND (reference sequence). The CDR3 length is 14 residues. CDR3: CASSRDRGSYEQYF. CDR3 bases: TGTGCCAGTAGTCGCGACAGGGGTTCCTACGAGCAGTACTTC.

The V call is TRBV28, the J call TRBJ2-7, with TRBD1 matching 7 bases. The CDR3 is made up of 15 amino acids. Germline V gene data show CDR1 as MDHEN and CDR2 as SYDVKM. V lost 6 bases to trimming and J lost 2 bases; unmatched junction nucleotides: 10. Written as DNA, the CDR3 is TGTGCCAGCAGGGACCGGGACAGAATAACCTACGAGCAGTACTTC. This gives the protein CASRDRDRITYEQYF.

Details on this clone: The junction and the germline gene differ at one end; a read error may be behind it. This sequence joins TRBV7-9 and TRBJ2-3; possible D gene TRBD1, 5 bases. CDR3 size: 16 residues. Germline CDR1 SEHNR, CDR2 FQNEAQ (reference sequence). The CDR3 loop reads CSSSLGASRSTDTQYF. The DNA for the CDR3 is TGTTCCAGCAGCTTAGGGGCTTCGAGAAGCACAGATACGCAGTATTTT. Supplemented by reference TRBV7-9 and TRBJ2-3, the full variable domain reads DTGVSQNPRHKITKRGQNVTFRCDPISEHNRLYWYRQTLGQGPEFLTYFQNEAQLEKSRLLSDRFSAERPKGSFSTLEIQRTEQGDSAMYLCSSSLGASRSTDTQYFGPGTRLTVL.

V and J are TRBV4-2 and TRBJ2-1; 8 bases fit TRBD2. The CDR3 is 15 residues long. V was pared by 4 bases and J by 2 bases, with 4 bases of the junction left unmatched. Per the germline V gene, CDR1 is LGHNA and CDR2 is YNFKEQ. The CDR3 spells CASSLERGPYNEQFF. The CDR3 DNA follows: TGTGCCAGCAGCCTTGAGCGGGGGCCCTACAATGAGCAGTTCTTC.

J is TRBJ2-5 and V is TRBV30; tentatively, D is TRBD2 (5 bases). Germline V gene data show CDR1 as GTSNPN and CDR2 as SVGIG (reference sequence). Trimming took 3 bases from V and 5 from J, leaving 13 bases between them. There are 13 residues in the CDR3. In DNA form, the CDR3 reads TGTGCCTGGAGGGCCGGGCCGGGGGAGACCCAGTACTTC. Its translation is CAWRAGPGETQYF. Filled out from reference TRBV30 and TRBJ2-5, the complete variable domain reads SQTIHQWPATLVQPVGSPLSLECTVEGTSNPNLYWYRQAAGRGLQLLFYSVGIGQISSEVPQNLSASRPQDRQFILSSKKLLLSDSGFYLCAWRAGPGETQYFGPGTRLLVL.

The rearrangement uses TRBV7-8 and TRBJ2-1, with 7 bases matching TRBD1. V dropped 3 bases and J dropped 4; count of bases not matched to a gene: 3. The CDR3 contains 14 residues. The germline gives CDR1 SGHVS, CDR2 FQNEAQ. DNA of the CDR3: TGTGCCAGCAGCTTTGGGACAGATTACAATGAGCAGTTCTTC. Its translation is CASSFGTDYNEQFF.

This clone was observed a few times. The chain recombines TRBV4-2 with TRBJ1-4; D unclear. Germline V gives CDR1 LGHNA, CDR2 YNFKEQ. V lost 2 bases and J 7 bases, leaving 17 bases between the germline ends. The CDR3 runs to 16 residues. CDR3 nucleotide sequence: TGTGCCAGCAGCCAACCTAGGTTAGCTGAGAGTGAAAAACTGTTTTTT. Its translation is CASSQPRLAESEKLFF.

The sample holds one count of this clone. The chain joins TRBV18 to TRBJ2-1; 8 nucleotides line up with TRBD2. The CDR3 extends over 16 amino acids. Germline values: CDR1 KGHSH, CDR2 LQKENI. V lost 10 bases to trimming and J lost 3 bases; unmatched junction nucleotides: 14. CDR3 nucleotide sequence: TGTGCCACCAGAGCGCTAAGCGGGAGATTCTACAATGAGCAGTTCTTC. The encoded protein is CATRALSGRFYNEQFF.

The genes are TRBV5-6 and TRBJ1-4; D may be TRBD1 (5 bases). The germline V gene has CDR1 SGHDT and CDR2 YYEEEE. The CDR3 has 16 residues. The ends were cut back, 4 bases at V and 0 bases at J, with 13 bases in the middle. The CDR3 DNA follows: TGTGCCAGCAGCCCGGGGGGGGAAGCAACTAATGAAAAACTGTTTTTT. Translation: CASSPGGEATNEKLFF.

The chain carries TRBV4-2 and TRBJ1-2; D is possibly TRBD1 (5 bases). The CDR3 loop spans 13 amino acids. V shed 0 bases and J shed 12 bases, with 14 bases lying between them. In germline, CDR1 is LGHNA, CDR2 YNFKEQ. This CDR3 is CASSQDKAGRDTF. CDR3 nucleotides: TGTGCCAGCAGCCAAGATAAGGCAGGGAGGGACACCTTC.

The V call is TRBV6-1, the J call TRBJ1-5, with 7 nucleotides matching TRBD1. Germline V gene lookup returns CDR1 MNHNS and CDR2 SASEGT. With 4 bases clipped from V and 7 bases from J, the junction kept 10 bases outside the gene matches. The CDR3 length is 15 residues. DNA for the CDR3: TGTGCCAGCAGTGTGAGACAGGGAAATGGGCAGCCCCAGCATTTT. Translated, it gives CASSVRQGNGQPQHF.

The chain uses TRBV6-5 and TRBJ2-1, with 7 bases aligning to TRBD2. The CDR3 runs to 14 residues. V was pared by 0 bases and J by 10 bases, with 6 bases of the junction left unmatched. Germline CDR1 reads MNHEY; CDR2 reads SVGAGI. CDR3 in amino acids: CASSYSLGLSEQFF. The CDR3 DNA sequence: TGTGCCAGCAGTTACTCTCTGGGACTATCGGAGCAGTTCTTC.

The chain carries TRBV30 and TRBJ1-2; 9 bases are shared with TRBD1. After removal of 8 bases from V and 7 bases from J, the junction contained 14 bases not matched to a gene. The germline gives CDR1 GTSNPN, CDR2 SVGIG (reference sequence). The CDR3 has 14 residues. The CDR3 DNA sequence: TGTGCCCACACGGTCGGGGACAGGGTGTCTGGCTACACCTTC. It codes for CAHTVGDRVSGYTF.